These 32 T cell receptor beta chains originate from one sample sequenced in a study of blood T cell repertoires in COVID-19. Profiling relied on immunoSEQ multiplex PCR, and the TCRdb table lists in-frame clones only, not all of them. The sample consists of roughly 480,000 clones, 75% to 90% of them appearing once. Sequencing was performed on peripheral blood. The receptors were gathered from a young man with COVID-19, enrolled during active disease.

Only a few counts were recorded for this clone. The chain couples TRBV11-2 to TRBJ1-6; 9 bases line up with TRBD1. This CDR3 contains 14 residues. Germline CDR1 is SGHAT and CDR2 is FQNNGV. V dropped 5 bases and J dropped 7; count of bases not matched to a gene: 3. The CDR3 nucleotides are TGTGCCAGCAGCCAAGACAGGGGGAATTCACCCCTCCACTTT. It is translated as CASSQDRGNSPLHF.

This rearrangement joins TRBV4-1 to TRBJ2-7; 9 bases fit TRBD2. J gave up 4 bases and V 0 bases, and 4 bases lay outside the gene matches. This CDR3 spans 15 amino acids. Germline CDR1 reads MGHRA; CDR2 reads YSYEKL. The CDR3 DNA follows: TGCGCCAGCAGCCAAGACCCTAGCGGGGTTTACGAGCAGTACTTC. Translating it yields CASSQDPSGVYEQYF.

The chain links TRBV11-3 to TRBJ2-2; 10 bases map to TRBD2. After removal of 2 bases from V and 6 bases from J, the junction contained 12 bases not matched to a gene. CDR3 length: 18 amino acids. CDR1 SGHNT and CDR2 YENEEA come from the germline V gene. The CDR3 sequence: CASSLNLAGAPASGELFF. The CDR3 DNA reads as TGTGCCAGCAGCTTAAACCTAGCGGGAGCCCCCGCCTCCGGGGAGCTGTTTTTT.

V usage is TRBV12-5 and J usage is TRBJ2-5, with 7 bases identical to TRBD2. The germline gives CDR1 LGHNT, CDR2 FRNRAP. The CDR3 extends over 14 amino acids. The ends lost 5 bases at V and 3 bases at J; junction bases unmatched: 6. For the CDR3, the DNA is TGTGCTAGTGGTAGAAGCGGGATGGAAGAGACCCAGTACTTC. Translation: CASGRSGMEETQYF.

In this sample, this clone turned up a few times. The chain recombines TRBV5-1 with TRBJ2-7; 7 bases fit TRBD1. From germline, CDR1 is SGHRS and CDR2 YFSETQ. The CDR3 is 12 residues long. The trim removed 0 bases at V and 12 bases at J, leaving 6 bases unmatched. The CDR3, as DNA: TGCGCCAGCAGCTTGGACACCCGGGACAGGTACTTC. Its protein product is CASSLDTRDRYF.

This sequence joins TRBV19 and TRBJ2-7, with D perhaps matching TRBD2 (5 bases). The CDR3 has 13 residues. The germline V and J ends were trimmed by 3 bases and 0 bases, with 6 bases remaining between them. Germline CDR1 and CDR2: LNHDA and SQIVND (reference sequence). DNA for the CDR3: TGTGCCAGTAGTATTGACTACTCCTACGAGCAGTACTTC. It codes for CASSIDYSYEQYF.

The chain uses TRBV24-1 and TRBJ2-1, with a possible D match to TRBD1 (5 bases). Germline V CDR1 and CDR2: KGHDR, SFDVKD. V gave up 2 bases and J gave up 2 bases, with 12 bases separating them. The CDR3 sequence is 16 residues long. CDR3: CATSDSWTSTYNEQFF. DNA for the CDR3: TGTGCCACCAGTGATTCTTGGACATCCACCTACAATGAGCAGTTCTTC.

The V gene is TRBV2, the J gene TRBJ2-4; weak D call: TRBD2 (5 bases). Germline CDR1 reads SNHLY; CDR2 reads FYNNEI. The length of the CDR3 is 12 residues. Trimming shortened V by 3 bases and J by 7 bases, and 7 bases separated the two germline ends. CDR3 coding DNA: TGTGCCAGCAGTGAGAGGGTGAACATTCAGTACTTC. Translating it yields CASSERVNIQYF.

The J gene is TRBJ2-7, the V gene TRBV25-1; maybe TRBD1 (5 bases). V dropped 3 bases and J dropped 4 bases, with 22 bases sitting between them. Germline V gene sequence: CDR1 MGHDK, CDR2 SYGVNS. CDR3 length: 17 residues. CDR3 nucleotides: TGTGCCAGCAGTGATGCTAAGGGGATATCGAAAATTTACGAGCAGTACTTC. Protein sequence: CASSDAKGISKIYEQYF.

CDR3 loop: CASSMRPWYQETQYF. The CDR3 coding sequence is TGTGCCAGTAGTATGAGGCCTTGGTACCAAGAGACCCAGTACTTC. The chain recombines TRBV19 with TRBJ2-5; D unresolved. CDR1 and CDR2 (germline): LNHDA, SQIVND (reference sequence). The length of the CDR3 is 15 residues. V lost 3 bases, J lost 0 bases, and 11 bases lay in between.

The chain combines TRBV11-2 with TRBJ1-5; possible D gene TRBD1, 6 bases. The CDR3 spans 16 residues. Germline V lookup: CDR1 SGHAT, CDR2 FQNNGV. The V end lost 8 bases, the J end lost 3 bases, and 20 bases lay between the germline ends. CDR3 region: CASLRGADRINQPQHF. CDR3 DNA sequence: TGTGCCAGCTTACGGGGGGCCGACCGTATCAATCAGCCCCAGCATTTT.

The chain recombines TRBV10-1 with TRBJ2-1; TRBD1 agrees at 10 bases. CDR3 length equals 14 residues. CDR1 is WNHNN, CDR2 SYGVQD, per germline (reference sequence). Germline trimming cut 5 bases from V and 5 bases from J; bases unmatched to any gene: 3. The CDR3 sequence: CASSWDRGDNEQFF. CDR3 nucleotide sequence: TGCGCCAGCAGTTGGGACAGGGGAGACAATGAGCAGTTCTTC.

The V gene is TRBV5-1, the J gene TRBJ1-3; TRBD1 might be the D (5 bases). Germline V gene lookup returns CDR1 SGHRS and CDR2 YFSETQ. Trimming shortened V by 5 bases and J by 8 bases, and 8 bases separated the two germline ends. The CDR3 sequence is 11 residues long. The CDR3 sequence is CASRQGDTIYF. The CDR3 nucleotides read TGCGCCAGCAGGCAAGGGGACACCATATATTTT.

The chain combines TRBV4-1 with TRBJ2-7; no clear D. The CDR3 contains 13 residues. CDR1 MGHRA and CDR2 YSYEKL come from the germline V gene. Trimming removed 5 bases from V and 0 bases from J, with 8 bases in between. Here the CDR3 DNA reads TGCGCCAGCAGCGCAGGAAACTCCTACGAGCAGTACTTC. This encodes CASSAGNSYEQYF.

The chain couples TRBV6-5 to TRBJ1-6; 8 nucleotides agree with TRBD1. The germline V gene encodes CDR1 MNHEY and CDR2 SVGAGI. V was clipped by 8 bases and J by 6 bases; unmatched bases: 9. The CDR3 is 15 residues long. The CDR3: CASRTGIPLNSPLHF. Here the CDR3 DNA reads TGTGCCAGCCGGACAGGGATCCCCCTTAATTCACCCCTCCACTTT.

The V and J genes are TRBV5-1 and TRBJ1-2; TRBD1 is a possible D gene (6 bases). Germline CDR1 SGHRS, CDR2 YFSETQ. CDR3 size: 16 residues. Trimming left V 4 bases short and J 3 bases short, with 19 bases between. CDR3 region: CASSITQQGLHYGYTF. CDR3 sequence (DNA): TGCGCCAGCAGCATCACCCAACAGGGCCTACACTATGGCTACACCTTC. Using reference TRBV5-1 and TRBJ1-2 for the parts outside the CDR3, the full variable domain is KAGVTQTPRYLIKTRGQQVTLSCSPISGHRSVSWYQQTPGQGLQFLFEYFSETQRNKGNFPGRFSGRQFSNSRSEMNVSTLELGDSALYLCASSITQQGLHYGYTFGSGTRLTVV.

The chain links TRBV6-5 to TRBJ2-7, with D perhaps matching TRBD1 (6 bases). Germline loops: CDR1 MNHEY, CDR2 SVGAGI. V gave up 6 bases and J gave up 1 base, with 10 bases separating them. The CDR3 covers 13 residues. The CDR3 DNA is TGTGCCAGCAGGAACGGACAGTCCTACGAGCAGTACTTC. Its translation is CASRNGQSYEQYF.

The chain links TRBV6-5 to TRBJ2-1; D may be TRBD2 (5 bases). CDR1 and CDR2 (germline): MNHEY, SVGAGI. The CDR3 spans 14 residues. Trimming took off 3 bases at V and 7 bases at J, with 13 bases between the two ends. The CDR3 region has the DNA TGTGCCAGCAGTTATCGGCGGACGGGGAATGAGCAGTTCTTC. It is translated as CASSYRRTGNEQFF.

The chain carries TRBV4-1 and TRBJ2-7; D might be TRBD1 (5 bases). The V end lost 0 bases, the J end lost 2 bases, and 14 bases lay between the germline ends. The CDR3 totals 16 residues. Germline CDR1 and CDR2: MGHRA and YSYEKL. In DNA, the CDR3 is TGCGCCAGCAGCCAAGAGGAAGGAATAGGGGCCTACGAGCAGTACTTC. It codes for CASSQEEGIGAYEQYF.

The V call is TRBV5-1, the J call TRBJ2-1; the match to TRBD2 covers 14 bases. The CDR3 is made up of 15 amino acids. Germline assignment: CDR1 SGHRS and CDR2 YFSETQ. V shed 5 bases, J shed 6 bases, and the junction held 4 bases outside the gene matches. The CDR3 sequence: CASRTGTSGSNEQFF. As DNA, the CDR3 is TGCGCCAGCAGAACCGGGACTAGCGGGAGCAATGAGCAGTTCTTC. Complete variable domain (other parts from reference TRBV5-1 and TRBJ2-1): KAGVTQTPRYLIKTRGQQVTLSCSPISGHRSVSWYQQTPGQGLQFLFEYFSETQRNKGNFPGRFSGRQFSNSRSEMNVSTLELGDSALYLCASRTGTSGSNEQFFGPGTRLTVL.

This chain uses TRBV30 with TRBJ1-5, with 9 bases lining up with TRBD1. The CDR3 is made up of 16 amino acids. J lost 0 bases, V lost 7 bases, and 10 bases had no gene match. The germline gives CDR1 GTSNPN, CDR2 SVGIG (reference sequence). The CDR3 region is CAYARDRVGSNQPQHF. The CDR3, as DNA: TGTGCCTACGCTCGGGACAGGGTGGGTAGCAATCAGCCCCAGCATTTT.

The chain carries TRBV6-5 and TRBJ2-7; a weak D match, TRBD2 (6 bases). The V gene's germline CDR1 is MNHEY and CDR2 SVGAGI. CDR3 length: 15 amino acids. The V end was cut by 4 bases, the J end by 8 bases, with 21 bases between. CDR3 protein: CASSLTRDSPLQQYF. The DNA for the CDR3 is TGTGCCAGCAGTTTGACCCGGGACTCTCCCCTCCAGCAGTACTTC.

The chain employs TRBV7-9 and TRBJ2-2, with 8 bases that match TRBD1. This CDR3 spans 15 amino acids. CDR1 is SEHNR, CDR2 FQNEAQ, per germline (reference sequence). V shed 4 bases and J 4 bases; nucleotides not matched to a gene: 5. CDR3 DNA: TGTGCCAGCAGCTCGGAGACAGGGGTCACCGGGGAGCTGTTTTTT. Its protein product is CASSSETGVTGELFF.

The chain combines TRBV27 with TRBJ2-5, with a possible D match to TRBD1 (6 bases). CDR1 MNHEY and CDR2 SMNVEV come from the germline V gene (reference sequence). The V end lost 4 bases, the J end lost 3 bases, and 12 bases lay between the germline ends. This CDR3 is built from 14 residues. The CDR3 DNA reads TGTGCCAGCAGTTCCCTGGGGGCAGAAGAGACCCAGTACTTC. Translated, it gives CASSSLGAEETQYF.

The rearrangement joins TRBV2 to TRBJ1-4; D is ambiguous. Germline V gene data show CDR1 as SNHLY and CDR2 as FYNNEI. The CDR3 has 16 residues. The germline V and J ends were trimmed by 7 bases and 4 bases, with 19 bases remaining between them. The CDR3 nucleotides are TGTGCCAGCACCAGAACATGGGGTGCGGGTAATGAAAAACTGTTTTTT. It encodes CASTRTWGAGNEKLFF.

The chain links TRBV19 to TRBJ1-2; 9 nucleotides line up with TRBD1. The trim removed 6 bases at V and 6 bases at J, leaving 14 bases unmatched. The V gene's germline CDR1 is LNHDA and CDR2 SQIVND (reference sequence). CDR3 length equals 16 residues. CDR3 coding DNA: TGTGCCAGTAGCACAACCGGGACAGGGTCGGGTAATGGCTACACCTTC. Translating gives CASSTTGTGSGNGYTF.

V gene TRBV13 combines with J gene TRBJ2-2, with 11 bases identical to TRBD2. Per the germline V gene, CDR1 is PRHDT and CDR2 is FYEKMQ (reference sequence). CDR3 size: 18 residues. After removal of 0 bases from V and 4 bases from J, the junction contained 7 bases not matched to a gene. DNA of the CDR3: TGTGCCAGCAGCTTAGGCCTAGCGGGGGGACTCACCACCGGGGAGCTGTTTTTT. This gives the protein CASSLGLAGGLTTGELFF.

The chain employs TRBV2 and TRBJ2-2; tentative D call: TRBD2 (6 bases). The CDR3 contains 13 residues. Germline CDR1 SNHLY, CDR2 FYNNEI. Trimming shortened V by 11 bases and J by 5 bases, and 15 bases separated the two germline ends. CDR3 sequence: CAFEAGLTGELFF. The CDR3, as DNA: TGTGCCTTCGAGGCGGGACTGACCGGGGAGCTGTTTTTT.

V gene TRBV19 combines with J gene TRBJ2-3; TRBD2 agrees at 7 bases. Germline lookup yields CDR1 LNHDA and CDR2 SQIVND (reference sequence). This CDR3 has 15 residues. The trim removed 5 bases at V and 4 bases at J, leaving 9 bases unmatched. The CDR3 loop reads CASSAPTRGADTQYF. The CDR3 DNA sequence: TGTGCCAGTAGTGCGCCTACCCGGGGGGCAGATACGCAGTATTTT.

As to this clone: This same CDR3 is encoded by further DNA sequences in the sample. DNA of the CDR3: TGTGCCAGCAGTGAACAGGGAGGTACTGAAGCTTTCTTT. Amino acid sequence: CASSEQGGTEAFF. The gene calls are TRBV25-1 and TRBJ1-1, with D possibly being TRBD1 (5 bases). Germline-derived CDR1 and CDR2 are MGHDK and SYGVNS. V gave up 2 bases and J gave up 5 bases, with 9 bases separating them. The length of the CDR3 is 13 residues.

V usage is TRBV7-2 and J usage is TRBJ2-2, with no clear D. Germline V gene lookup returns CDR1 SGHTA and CDR2 FQGNSA. The CDR3 totals 14 residues. The V end lost 3 bases, the J end lost 2 bases, and 7 bases lay between the germline ends. Here the CDR3 reads CASSFPTNTGELFF. CDR3 nucleotides: TGTGCCAGCAGCTTCCCAACTAACACCGGGGAGCTGTTTTTT.

J is TRBJ2-7 and V is TRBV2; D is possibly TRBD1 (5 bases). The CDR3 sequence is 14 residues long. Trimming left V 1 base short and J 7 bases short, with 14 bases between. Germline CDR1 is SNHLY and CDR2 is FYNNEI. The chain's CDR3 is CASSEGPAGREQYF. DNA of the CDR3: TGTGCCAGCAGTGAAGGGCCGGCAGGGCGAGAGCAGTACTTC.